Listed here are 23 T cell receptor beta chains from one sample, sequenced in a study of blood T cell repertoires in COVID-19. Libraries were prepared by immunoSEQ multiplex PCR; TCRdb keeps only in-frame clonotypes and omits some of them. Counted here are tens of thousands of clones, around four fifths occurring once; the ten biggest clones make up roughly 15%. Input material: peripheral blood. The receptors derive from a man aged 50 to 60 with active or convalescent COVID-19.

The V gene is TRBV19, the J gene TRBJ1-2, with D possibly matching TRBD1 (6 bases). V lost 4 bases, J lost 7 bases, and 10 bases lay in between. The CDR3 runs to 12 residues. Per the germline V gene, CDR1 is LNHDA and CDR2 is SQIVND (reference sequence). The DNA for the CDR3 is TGTGCCAGTAGTAGGGACACGATTGGCTACACCTTC. This translates into CASSRDTIGYTF.

This CDR3 reads CASSEFRADTGELFF. CDR3 sequence (DNA): TGTGCCAGCAGTGAATTCAGGGCCGACACCGGGGAGCTGTTTTTT. The V and J genes are TRBV25-1 and TRBJ2-2; D might be TRBD1 (5 bases). This CDR3 region has 15 residues. V was pared by 1 base and J by 3 bases, with 9 bases between. Per the germline V gene, CDR1 is MGHDK and CDR2 is SYGVNS. Full variable domain (remainder filled in from reference TRBV25-1 and TRBJ2-2): EADIYQTPRYLVIGTGKKITLECSQTMGHDKMYWYQQDPGMELHLIHYSYGVNSTEKGDLSSESTVSRIRTEHFPLTLESARPSHTSQYLCASSEFRADTGELFFGEGSRLTVL.

The chain links TRBV4-1 to TRBJ2-7; D might be TRBD2 (5 bases). CDR1 is MGHRA, CDR2 YSYEKL, per germline. The V end lost 5 bases, the J end lost 8 bases, and 19 bases lay between the germline ends. The CDR3 runs 14 residues. Here the CDR3 DNA reads TGCGCCAGCAGCAACACCGGACTCCCTTACCAGCAGTACTTC. It is translated as CASSNTGLPYQQYF.

The V call is TRBV9, the J call TRBJ2-7; 7 bases align to TRBD1. The ends lost 0 bases at V and 6 bases at J; junction bases unmatched: 6. The germline V gene encodes CDR1 SGDLS and CDR2 YYNGEE. There are 14 residues in the CDR3. The CDR3: CASSVGQGRGEQYF. The CDR3 DNA reads TGTGCCAGCAGCGTAGGACAGGGAAGGGGCGAGCAGTACTTC.

This clone was recorded a few times. This chain connects TRBV15 to TRBJ1-1, with no clear D. The CDR3 is made up of 14 amino acids. Germline CDR1 reads LNHNV; CDR2 reads YYDKDF (reference sequence). Between the trimmed V and J ends, which lost 4 bases and 1 base, there was a span of 10 bases. CDR3 in amino acids: CATSMSRGNTEAFF. CDR3 DNA sequence: TGTGCCACCAGCATGAGTCGGGGGAACACTGAAGCTTTCTTT.

The genes are TRBV30 and TRBJ2-7; the D gene is possibly TRBD2 (6 bases). Germline CDR1 reads GTSNPN; CDR2 reads SVGIG (reference sequence). CDR3 length: 12 residues. Deletions cut 3 bases from V and 0 bases from J, with 6 bases between. The CDR3 DNA reads TGTGCCTGGAGGGGGGGCTCCTACGAGCAGTACTTC. Protein product: CAWRGGSYEQYF.

The J gene is TRBJ1-4, the V gene TRBV28, with 8 bases identical to TRBD1. The germline V gene has CDR1 MDHEN and CDR2 SYDVKM. The trim removed 5 bases at V and 5 bases at J, leaving 7 bases unmatched. CDR3 size: 15 residues. The CDR3 DNA is TGTGCCAGCAGTCCAGGGGGCGAGGAGAATGAAAAACTGTTTTTT. It codes for CASSPGGEENEKLFF.

This sequence joins TRBV28 and TRBJ1-4, with 8 bases aligning to TRBD1. The CDR3 is 16 amino acids. V was clipped by 5 bases and J by 7 bases; unmatched bases: 12. Germline values: CDR1 MDHEN, CDR2 SYDVKM. The CDR3 DNA reads TGTGCCAGCAGTCCCCTCCGACAGGGGTTCGGTGAAAAACTGTTTTTT. This codes for CASSPLRQGFGEKLFF.

As regards this clone: Other nucleotide sequences in the sample specify the same CDR3. This rearrangement joins TRBV11-2 to TRBJ2-5, with 10 positions matching TRBD2. V was clipped by 0 bases and J by 2 bases; unmatched bases: 3. CDR1 and CDR2 from the germline V gene are SGHAT and FQNNGV. This CDR3 is 16 amino acids long. The CDR3, as DNA: TGTGCCAGCAGCTTAGAACTAGCGGGATCACAAGAGACCCAGTACTTC. Amino acids: CASSLELAGSQETQYF.

V and J are TRBV7-9 and TRBJ1-2, with D possibly TRBD1 on 6 matching bases. Germline CDR1 and CDR2: SEHNR and FQNEAQ (reference sequence). The CDR3 sequence is 12 residues long. Trimming removed 5 bases from V and 7 bases from J, with 11 bases in between. CDR3 residues: CASSPDRRGYTF. CDR3 in DNA: TGTGCCAGCAGCCCGGACAGACGTGGCTACACCTTC.

The V gene is TRBV9, the J gene TRBJ2-3; 10 bases match TRBD1. The germline CDR1 and CDR2 sequences are SGDLS and YYNGEE. The ends lost 3 bases at V and 4 bases at J; junction bases unmatched: 8. The CDR3 spans 16 residues. The DNA for the CDR3 is TGTGCCAGCAGCGCCGACAGGACAGGGGGGGCAGATACGCAGTATTTT. This gives the protein CASSADRTGGADTQYF.

The chain uses TRBV19 and TRBJ1-6; D gene unclear. Germline CDR1 LNHDA, CDR2 SQIVND (reference sequence). The length of the CDR3 is 14 residues. V lost 5 bases and J lost 4, with 9 bases in between. DNA of the CDR3: TGTGCCAGTAGTGAGGTACGATATAATTCACCCCTCCACTTT. This gives the protein CASSEVRYNSPLHF.

This sequence joins TRBV29-1 and TRBJ1-1; 9 bases are a match to TRBD1. Germline CDR1 and CDR2: SQVTM and ANQGSEA. This CDR3 comprises 13 residues. V was pared by 6 bases and J by 4 bases, with 6 bases of the junction left unmatched. The CDR3 DNA follows: TGCAGCGTCACCGGGACAGGGCTCACTGAAGCTTTCTTT. Translated: CSVTGTGLTEAFF.

The chain has TRBV3-1 (or the pseudogene TRBV3-2) and TRBJ1-1, with TRBD1 identical over 7 bases. Trimming at V came to 4 bases and at J to 6 bases, leaving 5 bases not matched to a gene. The CDR3 is made up of 13 amino acids. CDR1 LGHDT and CDR2 YNNKEL come from the germline V gene (reference sequence). The DNA of the CDR3 is TGTGCCAGCAGCCGAAGGACAGGTCCTGAAGCTTTCTTT. Translated: CASSRRTGPEAFF.

The chain recombines TRBV6-6 with TRBJ1-2, with D uncertain. The CDR3 extends over 16 amino acids. CDR1 is MNHNY and CDR2 is SVGAGI in the germline V gene (reference sequence). The germline V and J ends were trimmed by 6 bases and 6 bases, with 23 bases remaining between them. Here the CDR3 reads CASSPPRAPEGHGYTF. As DNA, the CDR3 is TGTGCCAGCAGCCCCCCCCGGGCTCCGGAGGGCCATGGCTACACCTTC.

The J gene is TRBJ2-7, the V gene TRBV7-9, with 11 positions matching TRBD1. The CDR3 contains 15 residues. V was pared by 5 bases and J by 7 bases, with 10 bases of the junction left unmatched. Germline assignment: CDR1 SEHNR and CDR2 FQNEAQ (reference sequence). The DNA of the CDR3 is TGTGCCAGCAGCCTGGGACAGGGGGAATACAGGGAGCAGTACTTC. This gives the protein CASSLGQGEYREQYF.

This chain links TRBV6-5 with TRBJ1-2; D is uncertain. V lost 5 bases and J lost 8, with 15 bases in between. CDR3 length equals 13 residues. Germline lookup yields CDR1 MNHEY and CDR2 SVGAGI. CDR3 loop: CASSTLDIWGYTF. The CDR3 region has the DNA TGTGCCAGCAGTACTTTAGATATCTGGGGCTACACCTTC.

The V call is TRBV20-1, the J call TRBJ2-7; 8 nucleotides match TRBD1. The junction had 4 bases not matched to a gene; V was cut back by 3 bases and J by 6 bases. Germline V gene lookup returns CDR1 DFQATT and CDR2 SNEGSKA (reference sequence). The CDR3 runs 12 residues. The CDR3 DNA is TGCAGTGCTAGTTGGACAGGGCGCGAGCAGTACTTC. Translation gives CSASWTGREQYF.

The V call is TRBV24-1, the J call TRBJ1-5; the D gene is possibly TRBD1 (6 bases). Germline V gene sequence: CDR1 KGHDR, CDR2 SFDVKD. The ends were cut back, 6 bases at V and 5 bases at J, with 19 bases in the middle. CDR3 length: 16 amino acids. CDR3 loop: CATSWAGVSHHQPQHF. The CDR3, as DNA: TGTGCCACCAGTTGGGCAGGGGTGTCTCACCATCAGCCCCAGCATTTT.

This rearrangement joins TRBV6-1 to TRBJ1-5; D is perhaps TRBD1 (6 bases). Germline CDR1 is MNHNS and CDR2 is SASEGT. The CDR3 is 16 amino acids. V gave up 2 bases and J gave up 7 bases, with 18 bases separating them. CDR3 coding DNA: TGTGCCAGCAGTGAATTAGGGGGGACTAGGGGGCAGCCCCAGCATTTT. Amino acids: CASSELGGTRGQPQHF.

The CDR3, as DNA: TGTGCCAGCAGCCAAGGACTGAATAATGAAAAACTGTTTTTT. Translated, it gives CASSQGLNNEKLFF. The rearrangement links TRBV3-1 (or the pseudogene TRBV3-2) to TRBJ1-4, with unresolved D. Germline CDR1 and CDR2: LGHDT and YNNKEL (reference sequence). This CDR3 is built from 14 residues. The ends were cut back, 1 base at V and 4 bases at J, with 7 bases in the middle.

The chain uses TRBV14 and TRBJ1-1, with 8 positions matching TRBD1. Per the germline V gene, CDR1 is SGHDN and CDR2 is FVKESK. V lost 2 bases to trimming and J lost 12 bases; unmatched junction nucleotides: 8. The CDR3 consists of 13 residues. The CDR3: CASSQSPGGLTFF. The CDR3 coding sequence is TGTGCCAGCAGCCAAAGCCCAGGGGGCTTAACTTTCTTT.

V is TRBV14 and J is TRBJ2-7; 7 bases match TRBD2. This CDR3 has 16 residues. V lost 1 base to trimming and J lost 7 bases; unmatched junction nucleotides: 13. Germline lookup yields CDR1 SGHDN and CDR2 FVKESK. The CDR3 DNA follows: TGTGCCAGCAGCCAAGGGGGAGGGATACAGTTTTGGGAGCAGTACTTC. Amino acids: CASSQGGGIQFWEQYF.